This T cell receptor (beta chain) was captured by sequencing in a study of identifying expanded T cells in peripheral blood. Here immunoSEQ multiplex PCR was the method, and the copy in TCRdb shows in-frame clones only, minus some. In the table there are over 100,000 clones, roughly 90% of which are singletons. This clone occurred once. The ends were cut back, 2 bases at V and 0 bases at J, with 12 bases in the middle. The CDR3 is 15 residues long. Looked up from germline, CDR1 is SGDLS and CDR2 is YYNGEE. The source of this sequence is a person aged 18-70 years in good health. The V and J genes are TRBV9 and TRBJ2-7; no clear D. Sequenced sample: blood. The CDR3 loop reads CASSVGGSSSYEQYF. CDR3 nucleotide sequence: TGTGCCAGCAGCGTCGGTGGCTCATCCTCCTACGAGCAGTACTTC.